The 10 T cell receptor beta chains listed next were all sequenced from one sample in a study of blood T cell repertoires in COVID-19 (dated by TCRdb to the early 2020s). The method was the immunoSEQ multiplex PCR assay. This immuneACCESS table, as held by TCRdb, lists in-frame sequences with V and J called but not all clones. Of the missing ones, under half trace to an unresolved V gene in checked studies; the others have no known cause. Recorded for this sample are roughly 220,000 clones; 70% to 90% of them occurred a single time. The top ten clones comprise 5.9% of the sample. Sequenced sample: peripheral blood. These receptors were obtained from an elderly man with acute or convalescent COVID-19.

This chain joins TRBV5-6 and TRBJ1-1, with 9 nucleotides matching TRBD1. CDR1 SGHDT and CDR2 YYEEEE come from the germline V gene. The CDR3 spans 14 residues. The V segment lost 4 bases and the J segment 3 bases; nucleotides outside the gene matches: 4. The CDR3 here is CASSQQGAYTEAFF. The CDR3 nucleotides read TGTGCCAGCAGCCAACAGGGGGCCTACACTGAAGCTTTCTTT.

The table lists this clone with a few counts. The V and J genes are TRBV7-2 and TRBJ2-7, with TRBD2 identical over 7 bases. Germline V gene data show CDR1 as SGHTA and CDR2 as FQGNSA. This CDR3 is 15 amino acids long. Written as DNA, the CDR3 is TGTCCGCTGTGGGACGGGCGGGAGAGCTCCTACGAGCAGTACTTC. This encodes CPLWDGRESSYEQYF. Drawing the rest from reference TRBV7-2 and TRBJ2-7, the complete variable domain is GAGVSQSPSNKVTEKGKDVELRCDPISGHTALYWYRQSLGQGLEFLIYFQGNSAPDKSGLPSDRFSAERTGGSVSTLTIQRTQQEDSAVYLCPLWDGRESSYEQYFGPGTRLTVT.

This clone was seen only once. The chain is built from TRBV5-6 and TRBJ1-6; no definite D call. Trimming removed 3 bases from V and 8 bases from J, with 9 bases in between. The CDR3 length is 13 residues. Germline V CDR1 and CDR2: SGHDT, YYEEEE. The CDR3 DNA reads as TGTGCCAGCAGCTACTCACGGGATTCACCCCTCCACTTT. Its translation is CASSYSRDSPLHF.

The chain couples TRBV27 to TRBJ2-1; TRBD2 agrees at 10 bases. CDR3 length equals 13 residues. Per germline, CDR1 MNHEY and CDR2 SMNVEV (reference sequence). The junction had 12 bases not matched to a gene; V was cut back by 7 bases and J by 15 bases. The DNA for the CDR3 is TGTGCCAGCAAAAAGCGGGAGGGGGGAATGGTGTTCTTC. Translated, it gives CASKKREGGMVFF.

This clone was counted once. CDR3: CASSPPWGLGYEQYF. DNA for the CDR3: TGTGCCAGCAGCCCCCCCTGGGGACTAGGATACGAGCAGTACTTC. The chain links TRBV7-2 to TRBJ2-7, with 8 bases fitting TRBD2. This CDR3 has 15 amino acids. Germline V gene lookup returns CDR1 SGHTA and CDR2 FQGNSA. V lost 5 bases, J lost 4 bases, and 10 bases stayed unmatched.

This clone has a handful of counts. The chain recombines TRBV9 with TRBJ2-7, with 7 bases lining up with TRBD1. The CDR3 contains 16 residues. Germline values: CDR1 SGDLS, CDR2 YYNGEE. Trimming at V came to 0 bases and at J to 6 bases, leaving 12 bases not matched to a gene. The CDR3 DNA is TGTGCCAGCAGCGTAGGCGGCTGGCAGGGGGTTGGCGAGCAGTACTTC. Translated: CASSVGGWQGVGEQYF.

The chain employs TRBV27 and TRBJ1-4; 8 bases agree with TRBD1. The CDR3 is 14 residues long. Germline V CDR1 and CDR2: MNHEY, SMNVEV (reference sequence). The J segment lost 7 bases and the V segment lost 5 bases, leaving 6 bases of the junction unmatched. CDR3: CASSVGTGPEKLFF. The CDR3 DNA reads as TGTGCCAGCAGTGTCGGGACAGGTCCTGAAAAACTGTTTTTT.

The V gene is TRBV28, the J gene TRBJ2-7, with 7 bases matching TRBD1. CDR3 length: 14 residues. The germline V gene encodes CDR1 MDHEN and CDR2 SYDVKM. Trimming at V came to 6 bases and at J to 0 bases, leaving 5 bases not matched to a gene. CDR3 DNA: TGTGCCAGCAGACCCGGACAGGTCTCCTACGAGCAGTACTTC. Protein product: CASRPGQVSYEQYF.

The chain links TRBV19 to TRBJ1-6, with TRBD1 matching 9 bases. Germline CDR1 LNHDA, CDR2 SQIVND (reference sequence). The CDR3 is made up of 17 amino acids. Trimming removed 5 bases from V and 5 bases from J; junction bases left unmatched: 10. The CDR3 spells CASSFTGGRIDNSPLHF. The CDR3 region has the DNA TGTGCCAGTAGTTTTACAGGGGGCCGGATAGATAATTCACCCCTCCACTTT. Full variable domain (rest looked up from reference TRBV19 and TRBJ1-6): DGGITQSPKYLFRKEGQNVTLSCEQNLNHDAMYWYRQDPGQGLRLIYYSQIVNDFQKGDIAEGYSVSREKKESFPLTVTSAQKNPTAFYLCASSFTGGRIDNSPLHFGNGTRLTVT.

The genes are TRBV24-1 and TRBJ2-1; tentative D call: TRBD1 (7 bases). V was trimmed by 3 bases and J by 1 base, leaving 18 bases between them. The CDR3 runs to 18 residues. Germline V gene lookup returns CDR1 KGHDR and CDR2 SFDVKD. CDR3 nucleotides: TGTGCCACCAGTGATCCAGGGGGGCGTCAGGGTTCCTACAATGAGCAGTTCTTC. This sequence encodes CATSDPGGRQGSYNEQFF.